This T cell receptor (beta chain) was sequenced during a study of blood T cell repertoires in COVID-19. Whole-study context: Samples taken during acute and convalescent COVID-19 were collected in the United States, Italy and Spain. The analysed material was cDNA or gDNA that came from T cells, B-cell-depleted T cells, or PBMCs.

The trim removed 5 bases at V and 9 bases at J, leaving 6 bases unmatched. The CDR3 is 15 residues long. CDR1 and CDR2 from the germline V gene are SEHNR and FQNEAQ (reference sequence). Authors' analysis steps: Amplified reference gene primers provided the basis for estimating nucleated cell counts. Measured with immunoSEQ multiplex PCR; TCRdb has only the in-frame clones, and not every one. V, J and clone size reflect that table, while D and trimming were determined from the DNA. The sample holds over 200,000 clones; 88% are singletons and the top ten take approximately 3.8%. The specimen sequenced was peripheral blood. This TCR was sampled from a man in his 60s who had recovered from COVID-19. This sequence joins TRBV7-9 and TRBJ1-6; 11 bases agree with TRBD1. The CDR3 region is CASSNGQGAGSPLHF. CDR3 nucleotides: TGTGCCAGCAGCAACGGACAGGGGGCAGGTTCACCCCTCCACTTT.